A single sample is the source of the 9 T cell receptor beta chains below, sequenced in a study of blood T cell repertoires in COVID-19. Produced via immunoSEQ multiplex PCR; TCRdb's table is partial and in-frame only. The sample contains 260,000 or so clones, roughly four fifths of which appear only once. Sequenced: peripheral blood. The receptors were gathered from a woman aged 80 or over with COVID-19, enrolled during active disease.

V gene TRBV27 combines with J gene TRBJ1-5, with 7 bases identical to TRBD1. CDR3 size: 15 residues. V lost 6 bases, J lost 3 bases, and 8 bases stayed unmatched. Germline V lookup: CDR1 MNHEY, CDR2 SMNVEV (reference sequence). The CDR3 region is CASRPDRVNNQPQHF. DNA of the CDR3: TGTGCCAGCAGGCCAGACAGGGTGAACAATCAGCCCCAGCATTTT.

The chain is built from TRBV7-2 and TRBJ2-4; 12 bases align to TRBD2. The ends lost 5 bases at V and 6 bases at J; junction bases unmatched: 5. The CDR3 length is 15 residues. The germline V gene encodes CDR1 SGHTA and CDR2 FQGNSA. CDR3 residues: CASSLRTSGTNIQYF. The CDR3 DNA is TGTGCCAGCAGCCTCCGGACTAGCGGGACAAACATTCAGTACTTC.

This clone was found a few times. V and J are TRBV18 and TRBJ1-5, with 9 positions matching TRBD1. The V and J ends lost 2 bases and 5 bases, in that order; junction bases with no gene match: 4. The length of the CDR3 is 15 residues. The germline V gene has CDR1 KGHSH and CDR2 LQKENI. CDR3 DNA sequence: TGTGCCAGCTCACCATATCGGGACAGGGATCAGCCCCAGCATTTT. Translated, it gives CASSPYRDRDQPQHF.

The J gene is TRBJ2-5, the V gene TRBV10-2; perhaps TRBD1 as D (5 bases). In germline, CDR1 is WSHSY, CDR2 SAAADI. Trimming took 6 bases from V and 5 from J, leaving 19 bases between them. CDR3 length: 15 amino acids. The chain's CDR3 is CASRIQAATRETQYF. CDR3 DNA: TGCGCCAGCAGAATACAGGCGGCAACCCGGGAGACCCAGTACTTC.

This clone showed up just a few times. V is TRBV4-1 and J is TRBJ1-5; D is unclear. Trimming cost V 1 base and J 7 bases, with 17 bases left between them. Germline loops: CDR1 MGHRA, CDR2 YSYEKL. This CDR3 spans 16 amino acids. The CDR3 coding sequence is TGCGCCAGCAGCCAAGCCACCGGGTCCATTGGACAGCCCCAGCATTTT. Translation: CASSQATGSIGQPQHF.

The V gene is TRBV7-9, the J gene TRBJ1-2, with D perhaps TRBD1 (6 bases). Germline CDR1 is SEHNR and CDR2 is FQNEAQ (reference sequence). This CDR3 region has 15 residues. Deletions cut 1 base from V and 4 bases from J, with 13 bases between. The CDR3: CASSLDQGRSYGYTF. The DNA for the CDR3 is TGTGCCAGCAGCTTAGACCAGGGGCGTTCCTATGGCTACACCTTC.

In this sample, this clone turned up a few times. The chain combines TRBV3-1 (or the pseudogene TRBV3-2) with TRBJ1-1, with TRBD1 matching over 7 bases. After removal of 5 bases from V and 9 bases from J, the junction contained 6 bases not matched to a gene. CDR1 LGHDT and CDR2 YNNKEL come from the germline V gene (reference sequence). CDR3 size: 12 residues. The CDR3 reads CASSVRDSKAFF. Written as DNA, the CDR3 is TGTGCCAGCAGCGTTCGGGACAGCAAAGCTTTCTTT.

V usage is TRBV18 and J usage is TRBJ1-5, with D possibly TRBD1 on 5 matching bases. V was shortened by 3 bases and J by 10 bases, with 13 bases between the two germline ends. The CDR3 contains 13 residues. CDR1 is KGHSH, CDR2 LQKENI, per germline. This CDR3 is CASSPGGPEPQHF. CDR3 in DNA: TGTGCCAGCTCACCGGGGGGACCTGAACCCCAGCATTTT.

This chain links TRBV5-1 with TRBJ2-5; 8 bases line up with TRBD2. V was clipped by 1 base and J by 2 bases; unmatched bases: 1. CDR1 SGHRS and CDR2 YFSETQ come from the germline V gene. This CDR3 spans 14 amino acids. The CDR3 reads CASSLREGQETQYF. The CDR3 coding sequence is TGCGCCAGCAGCTTGCGGGAGGGACAAGAGACCCAGTACTTC.